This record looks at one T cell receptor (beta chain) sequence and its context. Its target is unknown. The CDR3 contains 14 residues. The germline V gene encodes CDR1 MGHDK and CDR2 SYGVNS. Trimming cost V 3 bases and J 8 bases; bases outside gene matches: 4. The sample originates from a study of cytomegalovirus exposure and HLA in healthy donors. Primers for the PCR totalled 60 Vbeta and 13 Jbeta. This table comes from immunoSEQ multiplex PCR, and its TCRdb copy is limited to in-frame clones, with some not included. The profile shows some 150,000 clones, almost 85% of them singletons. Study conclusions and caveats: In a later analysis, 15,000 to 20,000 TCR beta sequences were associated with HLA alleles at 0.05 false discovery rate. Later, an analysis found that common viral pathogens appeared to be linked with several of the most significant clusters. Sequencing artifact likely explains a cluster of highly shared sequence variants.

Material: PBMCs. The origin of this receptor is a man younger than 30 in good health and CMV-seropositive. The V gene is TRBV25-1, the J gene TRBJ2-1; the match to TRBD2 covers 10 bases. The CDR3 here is CASSDSGRFYEQFF. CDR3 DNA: TGTGCCAGCAGTGATAGCGGGAGGTTCTATGAGCAGTTCTTC.